This entry lists 8 T cell receptor beta chains sequenced from one sample in a study of blood T cell repertoires in COVID-19. Clones were read by immunoSEQ multiplex PCR, and TCRdb kept only the in-frame ones, dropping some. This repertoire shows roughly 88,000 clones, around 80% found once; its top ten account for 15% to 17%. Specimen: peripheral blood. The receptors were sampled from a woman older than 75 with acute or convalescent COVID-19.

The chain is built from TRBV6-5 and TRBJ2-5; 13 nucleotides agree with TRBD2. The CDR3 runs to 15 residues. The V segment lost 6 bases and the J segment 5 bases; nucleotides outside the gene matches: 6. CDR1 MNHEY and CDR2 SVGAGI come from the germline V gene. The CDR3 DNA sequence: TGTGCCAGCAGAACTAGCGGGGGGGCTCGGGAGACCCAGTACTTC. This codes for CASRTSGGARETQYF.

This chain joins TRBV19 and TRBJ2-7; D is uncertain. The ends were cut back, 1 base at V and 3 bases at J, with 16 bases in the middle. Germline CDR1 reads LNHDA; CDR2 reads SQIVND (reference sequence). This CDR3 has 16 residues. The CDR3 reads CASSIGSSGALYEQYF. The CDR3 DNA follows: TGTGCCAGTAGTATAGGGTCCTCAGGCGCCCTCTACGAGCAGTACTTC.

The V and J genes are TRBV11-3 and TRBJ2-1; 12 bases agree with TRBD2. The trim removed 5 bases at V and 10 bases at J, leaving 9 bases unmatched. CDR3 length: 15 residues. CDR1 and CDR2 (germline): SGHNT, YENEEA. This CDR3 reads CASSRLAGATREQFF. Here the CDR3 DNA reads TGTGCCAGCAGCCGACTAGCGGGGGCCACCCGGGAGCAGTTCTTC.

V and J are TRBV9 and TRBJ1-6, with TRBD1 as a possible D gene (6 bases). CDR1 is SGDLS and CDR2 is YYNGEE in the germline V gene. The CDR3 extends over 15 amino acids. V was cut by 4 bases and J by 6 bases, with 14 bases left in between. The CDR3 nucleotides read TGTGCCAGCAGCATCTCAGGGGAACGTAATTCACCCCTCCACTTT. Amino acid sequence: CASSISGERNSPLHF.

V and J are TRBV7-9 and TRBJ2-7; 7 bases are a match to TRBD1. The CDR3 runs to 15 residues. V lost 3 bases to trimming and J lost 2 bases; unmatched junction nucleotides: 7. Germline V CDR1 and CDR2: SEHNR, FQNEAQ (reference sequence). In DNA form, the CDR3 reads TGTGCCAGCAGCTTTTGGGACAGCATCCCCTACGAGCAGTACTTC. This sequence encodes CASSFWDSIPYEQYF.

The chain employs TRBV7-9 and TRBJ1-4; maybe TRBD1 (5 bases). Trimming removed 1 base from V and 5 bases from J, with 11 bases in between. CDR1 and CDR2 from the germline V gene are SEHNR and FQNEAQ (reference sequence). The CDR3 contains 15 residues. The DNA of the CDR3 is TGTGCCAGCAGCTTAGGATGGCGGGACAATGAAAAACTGTTTTTT. This gives the protein CASSLGWRDNEKLFF.

This clone is a singleton in its sample. This chain joins TRBV19 and TRBJ2-1; 9 nucleotides line up with TRBD2. The germline V gene encodes CDR1 LNHDA and CDR2 SQIVND (reference sequence). V lost 3 bases and J lost 7; bases outside the gene matches: 4. The length of the CDR3 is 14 residues. The CDR3 bases are TGTGCCAGTAGTATTGGCGGGGGGGCGAATGAGCAGTTCTTC. Residues: CASSIGGGANEQFF. Drawing the rest from reference TRBV19 and TRBJ2-1, the complete variable domain is DGGITQSPKYLFRKEGQNVTLSCEQNLNHDAMYWYRQDPGQGLRLIYYSQIVNDFQKGDIAEGYSVSREKKESFPLTVTSAQKNPTAFYLCASSIGGGANEQFFGPGTRLTVL.

This chain uses TRBV4-2 with TRBJ2-6; a possible D gene is TRBD1 (6 bases). CDR3 length equals 15 residues. Germline CDR1 and CDR2: LGHNA and YNFKEQ. Trimming shortened V by 1 base and J by 2 bases, and 6 bases separated the two germline ends. CDR3 sequence: CASSQGTAGANVLTF. The CDR3 nucleotides are TGTGCCAGCAGCCAAGGGACAGCTGGGGCCAACGTCCTGACTTTC.